Presented here are 6 T cell receptor beta chains from one specimen sequenced in a study of blood T cell repertoires in COVID-19. Produced via immunoSEQ multiplex PCR; TCRdb's table is partial and in-frame only. The repertoire holds about 87,000 clones, over 70% seen once, with 4% to 5.5% in the top ten. The sequenced material came from peripheral blood. These receptors were taken from a woman between 50 and 59 years old with acute or convalescent COVID-19.

This clone was recorded a few times. The genes are TRBV9 and TRBJ2-5, with D maybe TRBD1 (6 bases). Germline CDR1 is SGDLS and CDR2 is YYNGEE. This CDR3 has 16 residues. V was pared by 0 bases and J by 4 bases, with 16 bases between. DNA for the CDR3: TGTGCCAGCAGCGTAGGGGTCAGGGGTAGTGCAGAGACCCAGTACTTC. Translation gives CASSVGVRGSAETQYF.

In its sample, this clone was seen a few times. This sample includes further DNA sequences coding for the same CDR3. V gene TRBV5-6 combines with J gene TRBJ2-5; 7 nucleotides align to TRBD1. Losses at the gene ends were 1 base for V and 5 bases for J; bases not matched to a gene: 2. The germline V gene has CDR1 SGHDT and CDR2 YYEEEE. This CDR3 region has 13 residues. The CDR3 region has the DNA TGTGCCAGCAGCTTGAGGACAGGCGAGACCCAGTACTTC. The encoded protein is CASSLRTGETQYF.

The chain joins TRBV7-5 to TRBJ1-2. TRBV7-5 is given as a pseudogene. CDR3 length equals 16 residues. CDR3 bases: TGTGTCAGAAGGAATAGCAGGGAGGGTGGGGACTATGGCTACACCTTC. Its translation is CVRRNSREGGDYGYTF.

The chain links TRBV12-5 to TRBJ2-7; D may be TRBD2 (6 bases). V was trimmed by 7 bases and J by 0 bases, leaving 7 bases between them. The germline V gene encodes CDR1 LGHNT and CDR2 FRNRAP. The CDR3 consists of 12 residues. Here the CDR3 reads CASAGDSYEQYF. In nucleotides, the CDR3 is TGTGCTAGTGCGGGAGACTCCTACGAGCAGTACTTC.

The table lists this clone with a count of one. V and J are TRBV10-3 and TRBJ1-5, with D possibly TRBD1 on 5 matching bases. CDR1 and CDR2 from the germline V gene are ENHRY and SYGVKD. The V end lost 0 bases, the J end lost 3 bases, and 6 bases lay between the germline ends. The CDR3 contains 14 residues. In DNA form, the CDR3 reads TGTGCCATCAGTGAGTCAGGGGCCAATCAGCCCCAGCATTTT. Protein product: CAISESGANQPQHF.

In its sample, this clone was seen once. The chain combines TRBV7-2 with TRBJ2-5; 9 nucleotides line up with TRBD2. This CDR3 has 17 amino acids. V shed 0 bases, J shed 2 bases, and the junction held 7 bases outside the gene matches. Germline CDR1 SGHTA, CDR2 FQGNSA. This CDR3 reads CASSLALSGGRQETQYF. The CDR3 nucleotides read TGTGCCAGCAGCTTAGCTCTTAGCGGGGGCCGGCAAGAGACCCAGTACTTC.